This entry is about one TCR beta chain. Its antigen is not known. Naive CD8 cells were CD45RO-negative, positively selected for CCR7, excluding terminally differentiated effector memory CD45RA+ cells. Profiling relied on immunoSEQ multiplex PCR, and the TCRdb table lists in-frame clones only, not all of them. The data contain millions of clones, approximately 94% of them singletons. The data were obtained in a study of shared clonotypes between healthy human individuals. The germline gives CDR1 SEHNR, CDR2 FQNEAQ (reference sequence). The V and J ends lost 7 bases and 3 bases respectively, with 16 bases between them. The CDR3 loop spans 16 amino acids. Study results and limitations: Shared clonotypes across all four donors exceeded non-shared ones in generation probability. Clonotype sharing among the donors was expected to vary with sequencing depth.

V is TRBV7-9 and J is TRBJ2-6; a weak D match, TRBD2 (5 bases). The TCR was taken from a man between 18 and 29 years old in good health. Sequenced sample: naive CD8+ T cells sorted from blood. The CDR3 sequence is CASTPPTSVGANVLTF. The CDR3 region has the DNA TGTGCCAGCACCCCCCCAACTAGTGTTGGGGCCAACGTCCTGACTTTC.